The 26 T cell receptor beta chains below were found in one sample sequenced in a study of cytomegalovirus exposure and HLA in healthy donors. In the PCR, 60 Vbeta and 13 Jbeta primers were used. The method was immunoSEQ multiplex PCR; TCRdb's version includes in-frame clones alone and lacks a portion of them. The sample records some 180,000 clones, 77% being singletons. Sample: PBMCs. These receptor sequences come from a man between 18 and 35 years old in good health and CMV-seronegative.

The chain links TRBV30 to TRBJ1-5; D remains ambiguous. Trimming removed 0 bases at V and 1 base at J, with 7 bases between. This CDR3 is built from 14 residues. Germline-derived CDR1 and CDR2 are GTSNPN and SVGIG (reference sequence). The chain's CDR3 is CAWSVLASNQPQHF. The CDR3 nucleotides read TGTGCCTGGAGTGTACTAGCCAGCAATCAGCCCCAGCATTTT.

This sequence joins TRBV6-5 and TRBJ1-2; TRBD1 matches at 7 bases. The CDR3 length is 15 residues. CDR1 is MNHEY and CDR2 is SVGAGI in the germline V gene. The V and J ends lost 8 bases and 4 bases, in that order; junction bases with no gene match: 13. The CDR3 here is CASVGSDRVGYGYTF. DNA of the CDR3: TGTGCCAGCGTGGGGAGTGACAGGGTCGGCTATGGCTACACCTTC.

The chain recombines TRBV19 with TRBJ1-4; the D is unclear. V shed 8 bases and J shed 10 bases, with 11 bases lying between them. The CDR3 runs 11 residues. Germline V CDR1 and CDR2: LNHDA, SQIVND (reference sequence). In DNA, the CDR3 is TGTGCCAGTGCGCGGATCGGAAAACTGTTTTTT. It is translated as CASARIGKLFF.

The CDR3 sequence is CSVEEKEKTKNIQYF. CDR3 nucleotides: TGCAGCGTTGAAGAGAAGGAGAAGACCAAAAACATTCAGTACTTC. The chain combines TRBV29-1 with TRBJ2-4; unclear D gene. This CDR3 region has 15 residues. Germline CDR1 is SQVTM and CDR2 is ANQGSEA. V gave up 0 bases and J gave up 2 bases, with 11 bases separating them.

V gene TRBV10-3 combines with J gene TRBJ2-1; TRBD2 aligns across 8 bases. Germline CDR1 reads ENHRY; CDR2 reads SYGVKD. The trim removed 3 bases at V and 2 bases at J, leaving 6 bases unmatched. This CDR3 has 16 amino acids. The CDR3 region is CAISDPLAGPYNEQFF. CDR3 DNA sequence: TGTGCCATCAGTGACCCGCTAGCGGGCCCCTACAATGAGCAGTTCTTC.

This clone was detected a few times. The chain has TRBV6-6 and TRBJ2-1, with 9 bases fitting TRBD2. The germline V gene encodes CDR1 MNHNY and CDR2 SVGAGI (reference sequence). CDR3 length: 15 residues. V shed 5 bases, J shed 0 bases, and the junction held 2 bases outside the gene matches. CDR3 protein: CASSLSGSSYNEQFF. The CDR3 region has the DNA TGTGCCAGCAGTCTTAGCGGGAGCTCCTACAATGAGCAGTTCTTC.

This chain connects TRBV11-1 to TRBJ2-2; perhaps TRBD2 as D (6 bases). Looked up from germline, CDR1 is SGHAT and CDR2 is FQDESV (reference sequence). V lost 0 bases and J lost 7, with 9 bases in between. The CDR3 is made up of 14 amino acids. The CDR3 sequence: CASSLASGVGELFF. The CDR3 DNA follows: TGTGCCAGCAGCTTAGCTTCGGGGGTCGGGGAGCTGTTTTTT.

The CDR3 DNA reads as TGTGCCAGAAGTACAGCGGGGGGGCGAGGAGATACGCAGTATTTT. Amino acids: CARSTAGGRGDTQYF. V gene TRBV2 combines with J gene TRBJ2-3; 10 bases fit TRBD2. The CDR3 is 15 residues long. Per germline, CDR1 SNHLY and CDR2 FYNNEI. The ends lost 9 bases at V and 5 bases at J; junction bases unmatched: 11.

The chain joins TRBV5-1 to TRBJ2-7, with TRBD1 matching 12 bases. The CDR3 runs to 14 residues. Trimming cost V 4 bases and J 6 bases; bases outside gene matches: 5. The germline CDR1 and CDR2 sequences are SGHRS and YFSETQ. The CDR3 DNA follows: TGCGCCAGCAGCCCGGGACAGGGGGCCTCCGAGCAGTACTTC. Encoded protein: CASSPGQGASEQYF.

The chain recombines TRBV27 with TRBJ2-1, with 7 bases identical to TRBD2. From germline, CDR1 is MNHEY and CDR2 SMNVEV (reference sequence). V trimming: 6 bases; J trimming: 13 bases; junction bases outside the gene matches: 15. The CDR3 totals 14 residues. The CDR3 is CASSKQTSSDPQFF. DNA of the CDR3: TGTGCCAGCAGCAAGCAGACTAGCTCGGACCCCCAGTTCTTC.

This clone was detected once. The genes are TRBV4-1 and TRBJ1-1; the match to TRBD1 covers 9 bases. Germline V gene data show CDR1 as MGHRA and CDR2 as YSYEKL. The ends lost 2 bases at V and 4 bases at J; junction bases unmatched: 5. This CDR3 has 15 amino acids. The DNA of the CDR3 is TGCGCCAGCAGCCAAATTGTGGACAGGGGCACTGAAGCTTTCTTT. Its protein product is CASSQIVDRGTEAFF.

A single count supports this clone. The chain couples TRBV30 to TRBJ2-5; D ambiguous. CDR1 GTSNPN and CDR2 SVGIG come from the germline V gene (reference sequence). The CDR3 totals 15 residues. The V end lost 3 bases, the J end lost 7 bases, and 21 bases lay between the germline ends. CDR3 DNA: TGTGCCTGGAGCGGTATCGCCAGCGTTTTGACGACCCAGTACTTC. Translating gives CAWSGIASVLTTQYF.

The V call is TRBV5-1, the J call TRBJ2-1; 13 bases are shared with TRBD2. This CDR3 spans 16 amino acids. The germline CDR1 and CDR2 sequences are SGHRS and YFSETQ. V dropped 5 bases and J dropped 5; count of bases not matched to a gene: 7. CDR3 amino acids: CASRDGLAGANNEQFF. The CDR3 bases are TGCGCCAGCAGAGACGGACTAGCGGGGGCAAACAATGAGCAGTTCTTC.

This clone appeared a single time. V usage is TRBV6-6 and J usage is TRBJ1-1; 9 nucleotides align to TRBD1. V was pared by 4 bases and J by 1 base, with 4 bases of the junction left unmatched. The CDR3 sequence is 15 residues long. Germline loops: CDR1 MNHNY, CDR2 SVGAGI (reference sequence). The CDR3, as DNA: TGTGCCAGCAGTTCCCCGGGACAGGGGAACACTGAAGCTTTCTTT. This codes for CASSSPGQGNTEAFF.

V and J are TRBV10-1 and TRBJ2-5; 7 bases map to TRBD1. This CDR3 has 18 residues. After removal of 4 bases from V and 4 bases from J, the junction contained 18 bases not matched to a gene. CDR1 and CDR2 from the germline V gene are WNHNN and SYGVQD (reference sequence). CDR3 sequence reads: CASSGPGLRGYMGETQYF. The CDR3 DNA follows: TGCGCCAGCAGTGGACCTGGGCTCAGGGGGTATATGGGAGAGACCCAGTACTTC.

CDR3 sequence reads: CASSLAFSGGRVNEQFF. The DNA for the CDR3 is TGTGCCAGCAGCTTAGCGTTTTCGGGGGGAAGGGTCAATGAGCAGTTCTTC. This chain uses TRBV7-9 with TRBJ2-1; 7 nucleotides align to TRBD2. Unmatched junction bases numbered 11, after V lost 0 bases and J lost 6 bases. Germline values: CDR1 SEHNR, CDR2 FQNEAQ (reference sequence). This CDR3 has 17 residues.

The gene calls are TRBV7-2 and TRBJ1-1; a possible D gene is TRBD1 (6 bases). The CDR3 runs to 14 residues. CDR1 SGHTA and CDR2 FQGNSA come from the germline V gene. V lost 2 bases and J 0 bases, leaving 7 bases between the germline ends. The CDR3 sequence: CASSLNRVNTEAFF. Here the CDR3 DNA reads TGTGCCAGCAGCTTAAACAGGGTGAACACTGAAGCTTTCTTT.

This rearrangement joins TRBV7-9 to TRBJ1-1, with D possibly being TRBD1 (6 bases). V lost 5 bases to trimming and J lost 1 base, with 14 bases between them. CDR1 is SEHNR and CDR2 is FQNEAQ in the germline V gene (reference sequence). This CDR3 spans 15 amino acids. CDR3 region: CASSPNQGRNTEAFF. The CDR3 region has the DNA TGTGCCAGCAGCCCGAATCAGGGGAGGAACACTGAAGCTTTCTTT.

V gene TRBV30 combines with J gene TRBJ2-7, with 7 bases that match TRBD2. The germline CDR1 and CDR2 sequences are GTSNPN and SVGIG (reference sequence). The CDR3 covers 11 residues. Trimming cost V 8 bases and J 6 bases; bases outside gene matches: 7. CDR3 residues: CALGGGIEQYF. The DNA for the CDR3 is TGTGCCCTGGGGGGGGGTATCGAGCAGTACTTC.

CDR3 in DNA: TGTGCCAGCAGCTTCATAACTAGCGTTACGGAGACCCAGTACTTC. Amino acids: CASSFITSVTETQYF. This chain joins TRBV11-2 and TRBJ2-5, with 7 bases fitting TRBD2. The CDR3 is 15 amino acids. CDR1 is SGHAT, CDR2 FQNNGV, per germline. V gave up 3 bases and J gave up 5 bases; unmatched junction bases: 9.

The V call is TRBV5-5, the J call TRBJ1-1; no definite D call. Trimming took off 6 bases at V and 1 base at J, with 16 bases between the two ends. The length of the CDR3 is 15 residues. From germline, CDR1 is SGHKS and CDR2 YYEKEE (reference sequence). CDR3 nucleotide sequence: TGTGCCAGCAACCCGCGCGGGGTCGGGAACACTGAAGCTTTCTTT. Protein product: CASNPRGVGNTEAFF.

V usage is TRBV9 and J usage is TRBJ2-3; D is unclear. Per germline, CDR1 SGDLS and CDR2 YYNGEE. The CDR3 has 16 amino acids. With 3 bases removed from V and 10 bases from J, the gap between germline ends came to 24 bases. The CDR3 bases are TGTGCCAGCAGCGCGTCCCGCGGCGAGTGGCCCCAAGCGCAGTATTTT. It is translated as CASSASRGEWPQAQYF.

The V gene is TRBV9, the J gene TRBJ1-5; D unresolved. V was trimmed by 0 bases and J by 3 bases, leaving 7 bases between them. The germline CDR1 and CDR2 sequences are SGDLS and YYNGEE. The CDR3 extends over 14 amino acids. The CDR3: CASSVGQFNQPQHF. CDR3 DNA: TGTGCCAGCAGCGTAGGACAATTCAATCAGCCCCAGCATTTT.

The V and J genes are TRBV19 and TRBJ1-2; D is unresolved. This CDR3 has 15 amino acids. Deletions cut 2 bases from V and 7 bases from J, with 17 bases between. CDR1 and CDR2 from the germline V gene are LNHDA and SQIVND (reference sequence). DNA of the CDR3: TGTGCCAGTAGTATAAAGACTCTCCAAGTGGGTGGCTACACCTTC. Translated, it gives CASSIKTLQVGGYTF.

This sequence joins TRBV6-1 and TRBJ2-7; D is perhaps TRBD2 (6 bases). The CDR3 consists of 15 residues. Trimming left V 3 bases short and J 5 bases short, with 17 bases between. Germline V gives CDR1 MNHNS, CDR2 SASEGT. The CDR3 is CASSENTPGEHEQYF. The DNA of the CDR3 is TGTGCCAGCAGTGAGAACACACCGGGGGAGCACGAGCAGTACTTC.

The chain joins TRBV6-5 to TRBJ2-7; TRBD2 agrees at 8 bases. The germline gives CDR1 MNHEY, CDR2 SVGAGI. This CDR3 spans 14 amino acids. Trimming removed 7 bases from V and 4 bases from J; junction bases left unmatched: 9. CDR3 nucleotide sequence: TGTGCCAGCACCAAAGCGGGGGCTGGGTACGAGCAGTACTTC. Translation gives CASTKAGAGYEQYF.